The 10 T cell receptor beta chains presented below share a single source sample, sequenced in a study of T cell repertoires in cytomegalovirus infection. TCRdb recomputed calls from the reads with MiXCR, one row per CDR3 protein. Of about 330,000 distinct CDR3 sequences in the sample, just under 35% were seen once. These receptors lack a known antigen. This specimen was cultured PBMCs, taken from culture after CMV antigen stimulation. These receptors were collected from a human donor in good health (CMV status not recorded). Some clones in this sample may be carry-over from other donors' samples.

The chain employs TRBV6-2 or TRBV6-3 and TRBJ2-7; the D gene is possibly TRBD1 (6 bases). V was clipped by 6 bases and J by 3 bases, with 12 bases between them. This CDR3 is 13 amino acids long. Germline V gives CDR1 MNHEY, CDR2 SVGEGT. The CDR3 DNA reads TGTGCCAGCAGGATTGAGGGGGACTACGAGCAGTACTTC. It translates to CASRIEGDYEQYF.

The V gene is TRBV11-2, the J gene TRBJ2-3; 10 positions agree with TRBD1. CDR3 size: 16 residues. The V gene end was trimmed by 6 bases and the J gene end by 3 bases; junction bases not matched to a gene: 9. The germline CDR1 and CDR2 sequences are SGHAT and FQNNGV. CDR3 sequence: CASRYKKGQGTDTQYF. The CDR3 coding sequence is TGTGCCAGCAGATATAAGAAGGGACAGGGGACAGATACGCAGTATTTT.

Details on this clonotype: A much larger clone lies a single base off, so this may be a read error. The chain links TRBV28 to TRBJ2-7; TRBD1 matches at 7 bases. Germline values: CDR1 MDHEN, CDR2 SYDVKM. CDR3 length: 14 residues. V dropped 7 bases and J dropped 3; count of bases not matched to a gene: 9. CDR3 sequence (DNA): TGTGCCAGCACCACCGGGACAGCATTCTACGAGCAGTACTTC. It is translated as CASTTGTAFYEQYF.

The CDR3 reads CASTTAGMQETQYF. The CDR3 bases are TGTGCCAGCACCACTGCCGGAATGCAAGAGACCCAGTACTTC. The chain couples TRBV11-2 to TRBJ2-5; D is unresolved. Germline CDR1 SGHAT, CDR2 FQNNGV. The V and J ends lost 7 bases and 2 bases respectively, with 14 bases between them. This CDR3 spans 14 amino acids.

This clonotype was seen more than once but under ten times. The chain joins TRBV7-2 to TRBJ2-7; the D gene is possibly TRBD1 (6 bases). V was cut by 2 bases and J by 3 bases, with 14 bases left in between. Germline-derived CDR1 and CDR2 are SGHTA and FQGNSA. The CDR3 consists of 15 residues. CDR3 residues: CASSLTLDSGYEQYF. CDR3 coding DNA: TGTGCCAGCAGCTTAACACTGGACAGTGGCTACGAGCAGTACTTC.

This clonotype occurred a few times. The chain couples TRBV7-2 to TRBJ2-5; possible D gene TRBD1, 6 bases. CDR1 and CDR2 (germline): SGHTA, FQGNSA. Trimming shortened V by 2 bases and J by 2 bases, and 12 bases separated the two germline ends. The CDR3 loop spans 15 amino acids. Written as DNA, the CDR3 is TGTGCCAGCAGCTTACGGGACATTAGTCAAGAGACCCAGTACTTC. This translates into CASSLRDISQETQYF.

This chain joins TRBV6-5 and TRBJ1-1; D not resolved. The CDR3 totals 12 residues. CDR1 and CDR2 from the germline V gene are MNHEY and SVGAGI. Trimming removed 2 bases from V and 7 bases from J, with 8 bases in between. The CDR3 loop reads CASSYLDGEAFF. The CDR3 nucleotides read TGTGCCAGCAGTTACCTGGACGGTGAAGCTTTCTTT.

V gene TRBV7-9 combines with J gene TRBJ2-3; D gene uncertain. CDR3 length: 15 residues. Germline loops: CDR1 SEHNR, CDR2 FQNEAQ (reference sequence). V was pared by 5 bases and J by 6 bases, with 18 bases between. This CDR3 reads CASSPGLPGADTQYF. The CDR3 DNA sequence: TGTGCCAGCAGCCCTGGGTTGCCGGGCGCGGATACGCAGTATTTT.

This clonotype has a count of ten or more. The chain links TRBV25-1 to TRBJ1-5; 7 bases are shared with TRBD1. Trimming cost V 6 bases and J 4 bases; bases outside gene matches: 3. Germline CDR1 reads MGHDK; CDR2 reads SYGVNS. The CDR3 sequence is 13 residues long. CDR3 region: CASRGDRNQPQHF. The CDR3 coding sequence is TGTGCCAGCAGGGGGGACAGAAATCAGCCCCAGCATTTT. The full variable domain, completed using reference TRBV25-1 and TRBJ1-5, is EADIYQTPRYLVIGTGKKITLECSQTMGHDKMYWYQQDPGMELHLIHYSYGVNSTEKGDLSSESTVSRIRTEHFPLTLESARPSHTSQYLCASRGDRNQPQHFGDGTRLSIL.

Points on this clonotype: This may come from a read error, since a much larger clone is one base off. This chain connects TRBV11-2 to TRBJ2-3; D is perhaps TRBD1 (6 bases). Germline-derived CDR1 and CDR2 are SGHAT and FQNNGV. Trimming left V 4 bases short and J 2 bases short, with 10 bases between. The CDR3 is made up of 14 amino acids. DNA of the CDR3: TGTGCCAGCAGCTCGGGACACTTCACAGATACGCAGTATTTT. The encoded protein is CASSSGHFTDTQYF.